The source of this T cell receptor beta chain is a study of blood T cell repertoires in COVID-19 (dated by TCRdb to 2018 to 2020). Study-wide context: The collaborator samples originated in the United States, Italy and Spain and spanned the acute and convalescent phases of COVID-19. The dataset comprised deeply sampled blood TCRbeta repertoires from subjects exposed to, actively infected with, or recovered from COVID-19. The repertoires were released in a freely available public database meant as a resource for research on the immune response to SARS-CoV-2. The prospective study material was composed of cDNA or gDNA derived from T cells, B-cell-depleted T cells, or PBMCs. A de-identified subject ID, COVID-19 status, age in years and sex were almost always included in the sample metadata. Where available, HLA class I and class II types were obtained from metadata supplied by the sample provider rather than from assay-based typing. The samples were drawn from two sources: the first 160 participants of the ongoing ImmuneRACE study, and fewer than 1,500 subjects contributed by 6 global collaborators.

The collaborating institutions used their own protocols to collect whole blood in K2EDTA tubes. Collaborator samples were shipped for TCRbeta analysis as frozen whole blood, isolated PBMCs, or DNA extracted from either sample type. A note on this clone: Its binding antigen is unknown. Base qualities are not provided; no much larger clone lies one nucleotide away.

The investigation overall reported the following: The amount of clinical and demographic metadata varied by source and participant and was provided uncurated.

TCRbeta CDR3 regions were amplified from genomic DNA by means of the immunoSEQ Assay, a bias-controlled multiplex PCR. In the source study's methods: Nucleated cell counts per sample were estimated from amplification of reference gene primers within the assay. To quantify the absolute abundance of each unique TCRbeta CDR3 rearrangement, sequence reads were collapsed and filtered. For each sample, productive Simpson clonality was calculated by taking the square root of Simpson's diversity index across productive rearrangements. The table comes from immuneACCESS by way of TCRdb, which keeps in-frame sequences with V and J called. Part of the clones is missing from these tables; in studies checked, under half for an unresolved V gene and the rest for unknown reasons. The D gene and trimming were derived from the DNA, and the V and J assignments and clone size from that table. The sample contains nearly 80,000 clones, 80% of them found a single time. The ten largest clonotypes hold approximately 5.8% of the sample.

The CDR3 holds 15 amino acids from the cysteine to the phenylalanine. Of all the DNA, just the CDR3 is kept, 45 bases in frame from base 1. CDR1 and CDR2, per the germline V gene (reference sequence), are LGHDT and YNNKEL. Trimming removed 4 bases from V and 1 base from J; the gene matches leave 2 bases unexplained. The chain uses TRBV3-1 (or the pseudogene TRBV3-2) and TRBJ2-5, with TRBD2 matching 11 junction bases. Sample: peripheral blood. The sequence was obtained from a man between 60 and 70 years old with active or convalescent COVID-19. The CDR3 here reads CASSPLAGGQETQYF. The nucleotide sequence is given as TGTGCCAGCAGCCCTCTAGCGGGGGGCCAAGAGACCCAGTACTTC.